The 2 T cell receptor beta chains given below trace back to one sample, sequenced in a study of blood T cell repertoires in COVID-19. Assay: immunoSEQ multiplex PCR; the TCRdb copy retains only in-frame clones and omits some. The sample yields 200,000 to 250,000 clones, about 88% seen once. The sequenced sample was peripheral blood. The receptor source for this set is a woman between 50 and 59 years old with COVID-19, enrolled during active disease.

The rearrangement links TRBV19 to TRBJ2-2, with D possibly matching TRBD2 (7 bases). Trimming removed 8 bases at V and 4 bases at J, with 14 bases between. The CDR3 has 14 residues. CDR1 is LNHDA and CDR2 is SQIVND in the germline V gene (reference sequence). CDR3 sequence (DNA): TGTGCCAGTTCTGCGGGGGCCCTCACCGGGGAGCTGTTTTTT. This gives the protein CASSAGALTGELFF.

J is TRBJ2-3 and V is TRBV7-7; TRBD2 matches at 14 bases. V lost 5 bases, J lost 5 bases, and 6 bases stayed unmatched. The length of the CDR3 is 16 residues. Germline-derived CDR1 and CDR2 are SSHAT and FNYEAQ (reference sequence). The CDR3 sequence is CASSKGLAGAGDTQYF. DNA for the CDR3: TGTGCCAGCAGCAAGGGACTAGCGGGGGCCGGAGATACGCAGTATTTT.